Shown below are 25 T cell receptor beta chains from a single sample sequenced in a study of cytomegalovirus exposure and HLA in healthy donors. Vbeta (60) and Jbeta (13) primers were used in the PCR. The repertoire was sequenced with immunoSEQ multiplex PCR; TCRdb's copy has only in-frame clones and lacks some. The repertoire holds 100,000 to 150,000 clones, with about 80% as singletons. What was sequenced was PBMCs. These receptor sequences come from a woman between 45 and 65 years old in good health and CMV-seronegative.

This clone was observed a handful of times. The chain uses TRBV14 and TRBJ2-1; D call uncertain. Trimming stripped 1 base from V and 2 bases from J, with 6 bases between. Germline V gene lookup returns CDR1 SGHDN and CDR2 FVKESK. The CDR3 runs 14 residues. The CDR3 DNA is TGTGCCAGCAGCCAAGTGGGCCCCTACAATGAGCAGTTCTTC. This codes for CASSQVGPYNEQFF.

V is TRBV19 and J is TRBJ1-1; maybe TRBD1 (5 bases). With 7 bases removed from V and 0 bases from J, the gap between germline ends came to 18 bases. CDR1 is LNHDA and CDR2 is SQIVND in the germline V gene (reference sequence). This CDR3 region has 16 residues. The CDR3 nucleotides read TGTGCCAGTAATGAACAAGCCGGGGGGTTGAACACTGAAGCTTTCTTT. Amino acids: CASNEQAGGLNTEAFF.

The chain couples TRBV10-3 to TRBJ1-1; the D gene is possibly TRBD1 (5 bases). Trimming pared 4 bases from V and 0 bases from J, leaving 12 bases between. Per germline, CDR1 ENHRY and CDR2 SYGVKD. The CDR3 sequence is 15 residues long. CDR3 sequence reads: CAISVGRGMNTEAFF. DNA of the CDR3: TGTGCCATCAGTGTAGGACGGGGGATGAACACTGAAGCTTTCTTT.

This clone was observed a few times. In DNA, the CDR3 is TGTGCCAGGCTGCAGAAACCCTCAATTTATGGCTACACCTTC. This sequence encodes CARLQKPSIYGYTF. The V and J genes are TRBV27 and TRBJ1-2; D ambiguous. The V end lost 9 bases, the J end lost 5 bases, and 19 bases lay between the germline ends. Germline CDR1 is MNHEY and CDR2 is SMNVEV (reference sequence). The CDR3 covers 14 residues.

The V call is TRBV7-2, the J call TRBJ2-3; tentative D call: TRBD2 (6 bases). Trimming took off 4 bases at V and 3 bases at J, with 11 bases between the two ends. In germline, CDR1 is SGHTA, CDR2 FQGNSA. The CDR3 spans 14 residues. The CDR3 protein is CASSSQAGTDTQYF. DNA of the CDR3: TGTGCCAGCAGCTCCCAGGCGGGGACAGATACGCAGTATTTT. Drawing the rest from reference TRBV7-2 and TRBJ2-3, the complete variable domain is GAGVSQSPSNKVTEKGKDVELRCDPISGHTALYWYRQSLGQGLEFLIYFQGNSAPDKSGLPSDRFSAERTGGSVSTLTIQRTQQEDSAVYLCASSSQAGTDTQYFGPGTRLTVL.

The J gene is TRBJ2-5, the V gene TRBV15; 11 nucleotides line up with TRBD2. After removal of 0 bases from V and 9 bases from J, the junction contained 18 bases not matched to a gene. The CDR3 loop spans 19 amino acids. The V gene's germline CDR1 is LNHNV and CDR2 YYDKDF (reference sequence). Here the CDR3 reads CATSREGLAAPLKQGAQYF. The DNA for the CDR3 is TGTGCCACCAGCAGAGAGGGACTAGCGGCACCTCTAAAACAGGGGGCCCAGTACTTC.

In this sample, this clone turned up a few times. The chain links TRBV14 to TRBJ2-7; D remains unclear. Trimming pared 0 bases from V and 8 bases from J, leaving 8 bases between. The CDR3 runs to 12 residues. CDR1 and CDR2 from the germline V gene are SGHDN and FVKESK. CDR3 protein: CASSQDIPKQYF. CDR3 sequence (DNA): TGTGCCAGCAGCCAAGATATCCCTAAGCAGTACTTC.

The genes are TRBV6-6 and TRBJ1-5, with 8 bases fitting TRBD1. Germline V gives CDR1 MNHNY, CDR2 SVGAGI (reference sequence). This CDR3 has 14 residues. V shed 2 bases, J shed 7 bases, and the junction held 4 bases outside the gene matches. CDR3 sequence: CASSYGQGSQPQHF. In nucleotides, the CDR3 is TGTGCCAGCAGTTACGGACAGGGTAGCCAGCCCCAGCATTTT.

The chain has TRBV7-2 and TRBJ1-2; 7 positions match TRBD1. The germline gives CDR1 SGHTA, CDR2 FQGNSA. The CDR3 has 13 amino acids. The V and J ends lost 5 bases and 2 bases, in that order; junction bases with no gene match: 2. CDR3 loop: CASSPQGNYGYTF. DNA of the CDR3: TGTGCCAGCAGCCCACAGGGGAACTATGGCTACACCTTC.

The gene calls are TRBV14 and TRBJ2-3, with D possibly being TRBD2 (6 bases). This CDR3 has 15 residues. Trimming removed 6 bases at V and 6 bases at J, with 19 bases between. Germline CDR1 reads SGHDN; CDR2 reads FVKESK. CDR3 DNA: TGTGCCAGCAGTCCCTCCGGGAGTCTGAGGGATACGCAGTATTTT. Translation: CASSPSGSLRDTQYF. Variable domain in full (rest from reference TRBV14 and TRBJ2-3): EAGVTQFPSHSVIEKGQTVTLRCDPISGHDNLYWYRRVMGKEIKFLLHFVKESKQDESGMPNNRFLAERTGGTYSTLKVQPAELEDSGVYFCASSPSGSLRDTQYFGPGTRLTVL.

This clone was counted a few times. The V call is TRBV15, the J call TRBJ2-1; D is perhaps TRBD2 (5 bases). With 3 bases removed from V and 0 bases from J, the gap between germline ends came to 18 bases. CDR3 size: 18 residues. From germline, CDR1 is LNHNV and CDR2 YYDKDF (reference sequence). This chain's CDR3 is CATSSLTRTSSSYNEQFF. CDR3 DNA sequence: TGTGCCACCAGCAGTCTCACCCGGACTTCAAGCTCCTACAATGAGCAGTTCTTC. The whole variable domain, filled in from reference TRBV15 and TRBJ2-1, reads DAMVIQNPRYQVTQFGKPVTLSCSQTLNHNVMYWYQQKSSQAPKLLFHYYDKDFNNEADTPDNFQSRRPNTSFCFLDIRSPGLGDTAMYLCATSSLTRTSSSYNEQFFGPGTRLTVL.

V gene TRBV11-3 combines with J gene TRBJ2-7; D remains unclear. The length of the CDR3 is 12 residues. The germline V and J ends were trimmed by 4 bases and 3 bases, with 7 bases remaining between them. Germline loops: CDR1 SGHNT, CDR2 YENEEA. The CDR3 loop reads CASSYYGYEQYF. The CDR3 coding sequence is TGTGCCAGCAGCTACTACGGCTACGAGCAGTACTTC.

This chain joins TRBV30 and TRBJ1-5; unclear D gene. This CDR3 has 15 amino acids. The ends were cut back, 1 base at V and 6 bases at J, with 16 bases in the middle. Looked up from germline, CDR1 is GTSNPN and CDR2 is SVGIG (reference sequence). The CDR3 nucleotides are TGTGCCTGGAGTGCTTCGAGCCCCATCGGTCAGCCCCAGCATTTT. Amino acids: CAWSASSPIGQPQHF.

The chain recombines TRBV28 with TRBJ2-5; D ambiguous. The V gene's germline CDR1 is MDHEN and CDR2 SYDVKM. CDR3 length equals 12 residues. V lost 7 bases, J lost 5 bases, and 11 bases lay in between. In DNA, the CDR3 is TGTGCCAGCAACCCGGGTTGGGAGACCCAGTACTTC. Translation gives CASNPGWETQYF.

The rearrangement links TRBV10-3 to TRBJ2-7; a weak D match, TRBD2 (6 bases). The V and J ends lost 0 bases and 2 bases respectively, with 8 bases between them. The CDR3 has 14 amino acids. The germline V gene encodes CDR1 ENHRY and CDR2 SYGVKD. For the CDR3, the DNA is TGTGCCATCAGTGAGTCTAGCGGAACCTACGAGCAGTACTTC. Residues: CAISESSGTYEQYF.

This rearrangement joins TRBV28 to TRBJ2-1, with no clear D. V gave up 2 bases and J gave up 3 bases, with 8 bases separating them. Germline V gene sequence: CDR1 MDHEN, CDR2 SYDVKM. This CDR3 is 14 amino acids long. The CDR3 sequence is CASSLIPGYNEQFF. CDR3 nucleotides: TGTGCCAGCAGTTTAATCCCAGGCTACAATGAGCAGTTCTTC.

The CDR3 spells CASSQDSSSGQPQHF. Here the CDR3 DNA reads TGCGCCAGCAGCCAAGATTCGAGTTCGGGTCAGCCCCAGCATTTT. The gene calls are TRBV4-3 and TRBJ1-5; no clear D gene. CDR1 is LGHNA, CDR2 YSLEER, per germline. The V and J ends lost 0 bases and 6 bases respectively, with 12 bases between them. The CDR3 sequence is 15 residues long.

The V gene is TRBV27, the J gene TRBJ2-3; TRBD2 is a possible D gene (5 bases). Per the germline V gene, CDR1 is MNHEY and CDR2 is SMNVEV (reference sequence). V dropped 3 bases and J dropped 3 bases, with 19 bases sitting between them. This CDR3 has 17 residues. The CDR3 DNA reads TGTGCCAGCAGTTTGTCCACTCGGGTGGGAGCGACAGATACGCAGTATTTT. It translates to CASSLSTRVGATDTQYF.

The rearrangement links TRBV7-8 to TRBJ2-7; 7 bases match TRBD2. Unmatched junction bases numbered 7, after V lost 6 bases and J lost 5 bases. The CDR3 loop spans 13 amino acids. CDR1 and CDR2 (germline): SGHVS, FQNEAQ. CDR3 sequence reads: CASRMGGFHEQYF. As DNA, the CDR3 is TGTGCCAGCAGGATGGGAGGGTTCCACGAGCAGTACTTC. Variable domain in full (rest from reference TRBV7-8 and TRBJ2-7): GAGVSQSPRYKVAKRGQDVALRCDPISGHVSLFWYQQALGQGPEFLTYFQNEAQLDKSGLPSDRFFAERPEGSVSTLKIQRTQQEDSAVYLCASRMGGFHEQYFGPGTRLTVT.

The J gene is TRBJ2-1, the V gene TRBV11-2; D uncertain. Trimming shortened V by 4 bases and J by 6 bases, and 7 bases separated the two germline ends. This CDR3 has 12 residues. In germline, CDR1 is SGHAT, CDR2 FQNNGV. The CDR3 loop reads CASSSVTNEQFF. The CDR3 DNA reads as TGTGCCAGCAGCTCGGTAACCAATGAGCAGTTCTTC.

J is TRBJ2-7 and V is TRBV15; weak D call: TRBD1 (5 bases). CDR1 is LNHNV, CDR2 YYDKDF, per germline (reference sequence). This CDR3 is built from 13 residues. V shed 0 bases and J shed 6 bases, with 9 bases lying between them. CDR3 nucleotides: TGTGCCACCAGCAGAGATCAGGGATCCGAGCAGTACTTC. As protein: CATSRDQGSEQYF.

This CDR3 reads CASSLSVAGGPTDTQYF. The CDR3 DNA is TGTGCCAGCAGTTTATCGGTAGCGGGAGGGCCCACAGATACGCAGTATTTT. The chain carries TRBV27 and TRBJ2-3; 11 nucleotides agree with TRBD2. Germline V gene sequence: CDR1 MNHEY, CDR2 SMNVEV (reference sequence). There are 17 residues in the CDR3. Losses at the gene ends were 0 bases for V and 2 bases for J; bases not matched to a gene: 4.

The chain combines TRBV4-3 with TRBJ2-7; D perhaps matches TRBD1 (6 bases). Trimming took 4 bases from V and 6 from J, leaving 16 bases between them. The germline V gene has CDR1 LGHNA and CDR2 YSLEER. This CDR3 is 14 amino acids long. The DNA of the CDR3 is TGCGCCAGCAGCCCGGACAGCTTGGGCCCCGAGCAGTACTTC. It codes for CASSPDSLGPEQYF.

The chain combines TRBV5-6 with TRBJ2-3, with 13 positions matching TRBD2. Germline loops: CDR1 SGHDT, CDR2 YYEEEE. J was trimmed by 5 bases and V by 0 bases; bases with no gene match: 9. This CDR3 spans 18 amino acids. The CDR3 DNA reads TGTGCCAGCAGCTTGGGCATAGGACTAGCGGGAGCAGGAGATACGCAGTATTTT. It translates to CASSLGIGLAGAGDTQYF.

The chain joins TRBV7-8 to TRBJ1-4; no definite D call. Trimming took off 0 bases at V and 7 bases at J, with 9 bases between the two ends. The CDR3 totals 14 residues. Germline V gene data show CDR1 as SGHVS and CDR2 as FQNEAQ. CDR3 coding DNA: TGTGCCAGCAGCTTAGCGAGCTCCTTTGAAAAACTGTTTTTT. Its translation is CASSLASSFEKLFF. The full variable domain, completed using reference TRBV7-8 and TRBJ1-4, is GAGVSQSPRYKVAKRGQDVALRCDPISGHVSLFWYQQALGQGPEFLTYFQNEAQLDKSGLPSDRFFAERPEGSVSTLKIQRTQQEDSAVYLCASSLASSFEKLFFGSGTQLSVL.